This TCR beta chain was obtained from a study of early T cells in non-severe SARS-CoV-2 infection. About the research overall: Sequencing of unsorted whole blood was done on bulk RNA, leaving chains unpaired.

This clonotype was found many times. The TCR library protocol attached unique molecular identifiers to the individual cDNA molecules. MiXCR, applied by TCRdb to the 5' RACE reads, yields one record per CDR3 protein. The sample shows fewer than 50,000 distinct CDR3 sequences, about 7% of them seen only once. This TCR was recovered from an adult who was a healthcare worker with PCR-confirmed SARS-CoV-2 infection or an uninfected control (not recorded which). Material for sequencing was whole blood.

The CDR3 DNA sequence: TGCGCCAGCAGCCGGACAGGTACCATCTCCTACGAGCAGTACTTC. This codes for CASSRTGTISYEQYF. The V and J genes are TRBV5-1 and TRBJ2-7; TRBD1 matches at 7 bases. V lost 4 bases to trimming and J lost 0 bases; unmatched junction nucleotides: 7. Germline CDR1 SGHRS, CDR2 YFSETQ. The CDR3 runs 15 residues.